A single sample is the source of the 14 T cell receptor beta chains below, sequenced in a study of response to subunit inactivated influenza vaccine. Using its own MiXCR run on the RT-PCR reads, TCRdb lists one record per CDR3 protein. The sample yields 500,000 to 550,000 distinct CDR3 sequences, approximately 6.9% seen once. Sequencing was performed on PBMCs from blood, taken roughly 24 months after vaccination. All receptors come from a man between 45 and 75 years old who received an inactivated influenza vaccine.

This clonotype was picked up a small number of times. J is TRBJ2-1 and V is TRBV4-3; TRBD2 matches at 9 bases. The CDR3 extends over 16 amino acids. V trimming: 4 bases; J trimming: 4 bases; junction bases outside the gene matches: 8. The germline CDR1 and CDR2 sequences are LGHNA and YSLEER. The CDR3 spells CASSPGVAGVYNEQFF. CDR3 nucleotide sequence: TGCGCCAGCAGCCCAGGGGTAGCGGGGGTTTACAATGAGCAGTTCTTC.

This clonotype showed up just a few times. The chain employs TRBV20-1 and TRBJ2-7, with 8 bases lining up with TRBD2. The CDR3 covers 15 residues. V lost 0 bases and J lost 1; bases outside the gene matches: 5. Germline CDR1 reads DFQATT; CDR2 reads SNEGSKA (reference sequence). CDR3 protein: CSARDAASGSYEQYF. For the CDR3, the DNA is TGCAGTGCTAGAGATGCGGCTAGCGGGTCCTACGAGCAGTACTTC.

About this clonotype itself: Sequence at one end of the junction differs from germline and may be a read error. CDR3 coding DNA: TGTGCCAGCAGGACTAGTACAGCAGATACGCTGTATTTT. Its protein is CASRTSTADTLYF. The rearrangement links TRBV12-3 or TRBV12-4 to TRBJ2-3, with a possible D match to TRBD2 (6 bases). This CDR3 is 13 amino acids long.

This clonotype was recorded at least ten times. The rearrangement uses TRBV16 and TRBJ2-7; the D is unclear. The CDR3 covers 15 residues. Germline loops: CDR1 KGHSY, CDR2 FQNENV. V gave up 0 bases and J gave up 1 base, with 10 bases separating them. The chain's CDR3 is CASSQSRASSYEQYF. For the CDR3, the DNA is TGTGCCAGCAGCCAATCTCGGGCAAGTTCCTACGAGCAGTACTTC.

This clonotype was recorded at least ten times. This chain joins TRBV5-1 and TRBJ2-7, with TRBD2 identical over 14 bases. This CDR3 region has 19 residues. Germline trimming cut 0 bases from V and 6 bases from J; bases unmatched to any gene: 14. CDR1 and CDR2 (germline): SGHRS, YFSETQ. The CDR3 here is CASSLEGTSGSSLIPEQYF. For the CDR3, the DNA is TGCGCCAGCAGCTTGGAAGGGACTAGCGGGAGTTCGCTTATTCCCGAGCAGTACTTC.

Here the CDR3 reads CASSEGGRGYTF. The CDR3 nucleotides read TGTGCCAGCAGTGAGGGGGGCCGTGGCTACACCTTC. The rearrangement links TRBV6-4 to TRBJ1-2; tentatively, D is TRBD1 (6 bases). The CDR3 length is 12 residues. Trimming shortened V by 3 bases and J by 7 bases, and 9 bases separated the two germline ends. Germline V gives CDR1 MRHNA, CDR2 SNTAGT.

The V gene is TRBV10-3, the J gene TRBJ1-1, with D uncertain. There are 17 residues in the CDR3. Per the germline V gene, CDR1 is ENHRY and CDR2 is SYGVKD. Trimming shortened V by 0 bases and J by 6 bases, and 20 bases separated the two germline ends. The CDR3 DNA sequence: TGTGCCATCAGTGAGTCGATAGGCCTGACTCGGACGGCTGAAGCTTTCTTT. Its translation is CAISESIGLTRTAEAFF.

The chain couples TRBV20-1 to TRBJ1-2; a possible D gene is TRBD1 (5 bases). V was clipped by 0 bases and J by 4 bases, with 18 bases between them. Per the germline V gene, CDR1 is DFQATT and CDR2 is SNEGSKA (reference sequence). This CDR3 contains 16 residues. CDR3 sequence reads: CSARDWGVANIYGYTF. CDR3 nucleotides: TGCAGTGCTAGAGATTGGGGGGTAGCCAATATCTATGGCTACACCTTC.

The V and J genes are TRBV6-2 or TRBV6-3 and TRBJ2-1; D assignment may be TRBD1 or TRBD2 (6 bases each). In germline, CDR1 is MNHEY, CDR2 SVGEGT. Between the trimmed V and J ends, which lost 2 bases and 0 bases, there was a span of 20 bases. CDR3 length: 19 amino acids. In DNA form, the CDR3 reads TGTGCCAGCAGTTACGCGGGGACAAGCCCTAGCCCCTCCTACAATGAGCAGTTCTTC. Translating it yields CASSYAGTSPSPSYNEQFF.

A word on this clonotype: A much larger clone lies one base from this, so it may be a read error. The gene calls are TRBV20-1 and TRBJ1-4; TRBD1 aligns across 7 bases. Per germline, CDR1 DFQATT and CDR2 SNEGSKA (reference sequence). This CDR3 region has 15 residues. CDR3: CCATRTGRTNEKLFF. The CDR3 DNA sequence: TGCTGTGCGACCCGGACAGGAAGGACTAATGAAAAACTGTTTTTT.

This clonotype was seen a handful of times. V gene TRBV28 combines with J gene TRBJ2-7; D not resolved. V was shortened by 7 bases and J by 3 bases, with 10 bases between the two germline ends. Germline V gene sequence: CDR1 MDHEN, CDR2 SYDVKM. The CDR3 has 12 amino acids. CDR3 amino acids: CASTSDLYEQYF. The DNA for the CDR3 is TGTGCCAGCACCTCCGACCTCTACGAGCAGTACTTC.

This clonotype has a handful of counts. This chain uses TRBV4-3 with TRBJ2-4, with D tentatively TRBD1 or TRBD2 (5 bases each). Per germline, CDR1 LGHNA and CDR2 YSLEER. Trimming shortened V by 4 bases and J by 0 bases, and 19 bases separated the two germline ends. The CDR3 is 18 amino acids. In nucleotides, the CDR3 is TGCGCCAGCAGCCCTAACCCCGGGGCAGGGCTAGCCAAAAACATTCAGTACTTC. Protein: CASSPNPGAGLAKNIQYF.

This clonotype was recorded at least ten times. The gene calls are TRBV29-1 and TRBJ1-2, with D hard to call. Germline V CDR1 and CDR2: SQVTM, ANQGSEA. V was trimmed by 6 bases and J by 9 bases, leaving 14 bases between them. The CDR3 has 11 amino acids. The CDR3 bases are TGCAGCGTGGGCCGTGAGGATAGCTACACCTTC. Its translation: CSVGREDSYTF.

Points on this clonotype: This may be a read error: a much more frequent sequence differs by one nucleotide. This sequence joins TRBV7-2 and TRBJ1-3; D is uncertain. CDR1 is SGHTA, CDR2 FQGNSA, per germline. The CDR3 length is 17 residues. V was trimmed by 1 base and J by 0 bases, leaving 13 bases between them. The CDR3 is CASSLVEGAYSGNTIYF. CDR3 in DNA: TGTGCCAGCAGCTTAGTGGAGGGAGCATACTCTGGAAACACCATATATTTT.